This TCR beta chain is drawn from a study of CD8+CD57+ T cells in acquired aplastic anemia. CD8+CD57+ cell expansion had been shown by flow cytometry in patients chosen for sequencing. The CDR3 consists of 12 residues. V lost 2 bases, J lost 4 bases, and 4 bases lay in between. Germline values: CDR1 SGDLS, CDR2 YYNGEE. For CDR3 and TCR beta VDJ profiling, genomic DNA was the template used. TCRdb ran MiXCR on the reads and lists one entry per CDR3 protein. The table lists fewer than 85,000 distinct CDR3 sequences, just over 70% of them singletons, with 80% to 90% in the top ten. The sequencing sample was made of sorted CD4+, CD8+, or CD8+CD57+ T cells (not recorded which) from PBMCs. The chain employs TRBV9 and TRBJ1-5; D gene unclear. This TCR derives from a human donor with aplastic anemia. CDR3 region: CASSVKNQPQHF. Here the CDR3 DNA reads TGTGCCAGCAGCGTGAAGAATCAGCCCCAGCATTTT.